This T cell receptor beta chain came from a study of cytomegalovirus exposure and HLA in healthy donors. On this clone: No antigen is known for it.

This PCR relied on a set of 60 Vbeta primers and 13 Jbeta primers. The method was immunoSEQ multiplex PCR; TCRdb's version includes in-frame clones alone and lacks a portion of them. The sample includes 150,000 to 200,000 clones, 65% to 85% of them seen just once. The CDR3 runs to 16 residues. From germline, CDR1 is MNHNS and CDR2 SASEGT. V was pared by 4 bases and J by 0 bases, with 0 bases of the junction left unmatched. Study conclusions and caveats: There were under 200 TCR beta chains listed as cytomegalovirus-associated.

The receptor's source is a boy younger than 10 in good health and CMV-seronegative. Sample: PBMCs. The rearrangement links TRBV6-1 to TRBJ2-1; 13 nucleotides line up with TRBD2. CDR3 protein: CASSGLAGGSYNEQFF. The DNA of the CDR3 is TGTGCCAGCAGTGGACTAGCGGGGGGCTCCTACAATGAGCAGTTCTTC.